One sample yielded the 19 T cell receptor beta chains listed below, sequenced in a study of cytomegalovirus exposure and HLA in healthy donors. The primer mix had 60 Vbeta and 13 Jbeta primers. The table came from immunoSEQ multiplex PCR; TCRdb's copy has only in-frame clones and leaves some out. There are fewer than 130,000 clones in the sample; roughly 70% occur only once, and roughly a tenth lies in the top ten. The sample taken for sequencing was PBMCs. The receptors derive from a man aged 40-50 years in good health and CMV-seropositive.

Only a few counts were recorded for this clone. The CDR3 coding sequence is TGCAGCGTCCTGCCGACAGGGGTTACCGGGGAGCTGTTTTTT. It translates to CSVLPTGVTGELFF. The chain couples TRBV29-1 to TRBJ2-2, with 8 bases fitting TRBD1. V shed 6 bases and J 5 bases; nucleotides not matched to a gene: 8. The CDR3 runs 14 residues. The germline CDR1 and CDR2 sequences are SQVTM and ANQGSEA.

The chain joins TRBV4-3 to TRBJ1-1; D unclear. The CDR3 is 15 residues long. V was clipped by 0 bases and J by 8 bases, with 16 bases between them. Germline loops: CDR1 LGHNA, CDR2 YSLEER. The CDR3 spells CASSQDHPLPVEAFF. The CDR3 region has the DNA TGCGCCAGCAGCCAAGATCACCCCCTTCCGGTAGAAGCTTTCTTT.

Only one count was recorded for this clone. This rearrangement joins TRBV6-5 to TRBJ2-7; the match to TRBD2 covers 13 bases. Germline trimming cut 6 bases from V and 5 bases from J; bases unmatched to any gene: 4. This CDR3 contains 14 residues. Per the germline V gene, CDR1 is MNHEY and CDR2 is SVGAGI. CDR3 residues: CASRQLAGGDEQYF. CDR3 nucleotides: TGTGCCAGCAGACAACTAGCGGGAGGGGACGAGCAGTACTTC.

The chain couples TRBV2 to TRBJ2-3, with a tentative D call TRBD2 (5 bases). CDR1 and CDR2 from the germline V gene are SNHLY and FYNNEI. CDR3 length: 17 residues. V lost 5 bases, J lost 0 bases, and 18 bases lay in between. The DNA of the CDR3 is TGTGCCAGCAGTCGATGGACTGAGGTCACTAGCACAGATACGCAGTATTTT. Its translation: CASSRWTEVTSTDTQYF.

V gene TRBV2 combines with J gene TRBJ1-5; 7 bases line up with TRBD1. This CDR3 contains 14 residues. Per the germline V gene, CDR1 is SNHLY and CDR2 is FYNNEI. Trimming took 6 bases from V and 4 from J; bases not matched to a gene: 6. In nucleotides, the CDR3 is TGTGCCAGCAGAGGGGACAGCGTGAATCAGCCCCAGCATTTT. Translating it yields CASRGDSVNQPQHF. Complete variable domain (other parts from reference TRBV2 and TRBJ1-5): EPEVTQTPSHQVTQMGQEVILRCVPISNHLYFYWYRQILGQKVEFLVSFYNNEISEKSEIFDDQFSVERPDGSNFTLKIRSTKLEDSAMYFCASRGDSVNQPQHFGDGTRLSIL.

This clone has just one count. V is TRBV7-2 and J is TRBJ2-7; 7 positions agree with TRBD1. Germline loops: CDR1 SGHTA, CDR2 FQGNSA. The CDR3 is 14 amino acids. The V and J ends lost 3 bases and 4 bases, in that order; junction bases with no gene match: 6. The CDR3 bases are TGTGCCAGCAGCTTCGGACAGGCAACGTACGAGCAGTACTTC. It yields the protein CASSFGQATYEQYF.

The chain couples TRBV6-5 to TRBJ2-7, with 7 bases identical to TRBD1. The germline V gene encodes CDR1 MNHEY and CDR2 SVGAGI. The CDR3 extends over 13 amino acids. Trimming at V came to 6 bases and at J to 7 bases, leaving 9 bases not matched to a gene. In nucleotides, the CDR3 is TGTGCCAGCAGATCGACAGGGTCGGGGGAGCAGTACGTC. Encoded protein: CASRSTGSGEQYV.

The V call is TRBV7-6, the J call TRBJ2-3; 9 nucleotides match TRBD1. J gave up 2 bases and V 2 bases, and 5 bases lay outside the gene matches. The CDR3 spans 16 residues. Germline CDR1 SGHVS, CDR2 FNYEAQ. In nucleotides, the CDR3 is TGTGCCAGCAGCTTATACGACAGGGGGTACACAGATACGCAGTATTTT. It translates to CASSLYDRGYTDTQYF.

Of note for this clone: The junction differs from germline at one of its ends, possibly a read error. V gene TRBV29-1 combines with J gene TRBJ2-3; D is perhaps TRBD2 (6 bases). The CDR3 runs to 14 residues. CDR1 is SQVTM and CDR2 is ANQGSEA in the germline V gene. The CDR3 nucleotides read TGCAGCGTCGAAGGACTACCCCGCACAGATACGCAGTATTTT. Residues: CSVEGLPRTDTQYF.

CDR3 sequence: CSVGLLNTGELFF. In nucleotides, the CDR3 is TGCAGCGTTGGACTTCTGAACACCGGGGAGCTGTTTTTT. The V call is TRBV29-1, the J call TRBJ2-2; D unclear. V was shortened by 4 bases and J by 1 base, with 7 bases between the two germline ends. CDR1 is SQVTM and CDR2 is ANQGSEA in the germline V gene. The CDR3 is 13 amino acids.

Written as DNA, the CDR3 is TGTGCCAGCAGCTTGGACAGGTTCCAAGAGACCCAGTACTTC. This encodes CASSLDRFQETQYF. The V and J genes are TRBV5-4 and TRBJ2-5, with D maybe TRBD1 (5 bases). CDR1 SGHNT and CDR2 YYREEE come from the germline V gene (reference sequence). V was shortened by 0 bases and J by 1 base, with 7 bases between the two germline ends. The CDR3 runs 14 residues. Variable domain in full (rest from reference TRBV5-4 and TRBJ2-5): ETGVTQSPTHLIKTRGQQVTLRCSSQSGHNTVSWYQQALGQGPQFIFQYYREEENGRGNFPPRFSGLQFPNYSSELNVNALELDDSALYLCASSLDRFQETQYFGPGTRLLVL.

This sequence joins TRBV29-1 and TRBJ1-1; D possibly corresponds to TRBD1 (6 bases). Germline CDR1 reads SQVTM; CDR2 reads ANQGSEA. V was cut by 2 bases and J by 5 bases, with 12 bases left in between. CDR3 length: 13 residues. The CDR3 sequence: CSVEKQGDTEAFF. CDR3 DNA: TGCAGCGTTGAAAAACAGGGTGATACTGAAGCTTTCTTT.

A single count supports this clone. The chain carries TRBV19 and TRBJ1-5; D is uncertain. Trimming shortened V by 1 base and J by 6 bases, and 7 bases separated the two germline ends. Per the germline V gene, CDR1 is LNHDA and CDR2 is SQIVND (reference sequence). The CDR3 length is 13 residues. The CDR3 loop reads CASSIASGQPQHF. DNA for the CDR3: TGTGCCAGTAGTATAGCATCGGGTCAGCCCCAGCATTTT.

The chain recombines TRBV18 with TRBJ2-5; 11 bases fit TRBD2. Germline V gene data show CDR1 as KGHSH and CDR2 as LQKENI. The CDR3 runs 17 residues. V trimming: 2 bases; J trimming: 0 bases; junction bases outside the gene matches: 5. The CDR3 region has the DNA TGTGCCAGCTCACCAACCCCTAGCGGGGGGTACCAAGAGACCCAGTACTTC. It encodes CASSPTPSGGYQETQYF.

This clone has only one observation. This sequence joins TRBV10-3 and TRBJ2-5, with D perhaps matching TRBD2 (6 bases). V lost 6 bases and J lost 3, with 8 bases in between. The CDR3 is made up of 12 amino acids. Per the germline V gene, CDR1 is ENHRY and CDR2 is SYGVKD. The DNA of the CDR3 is TGTGCCATCAGGGGACTGGAAGAGACCCAGTACTTC. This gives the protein CAIRGLEETQYF.

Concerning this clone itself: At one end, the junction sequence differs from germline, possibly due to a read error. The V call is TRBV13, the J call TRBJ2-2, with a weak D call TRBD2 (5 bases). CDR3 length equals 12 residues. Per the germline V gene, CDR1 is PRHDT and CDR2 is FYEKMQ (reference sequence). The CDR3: CTSRLEGGELFF. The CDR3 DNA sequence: TGTACCAGCAGGCTAGAGGGCGGGGAGCTGTTTTTT.

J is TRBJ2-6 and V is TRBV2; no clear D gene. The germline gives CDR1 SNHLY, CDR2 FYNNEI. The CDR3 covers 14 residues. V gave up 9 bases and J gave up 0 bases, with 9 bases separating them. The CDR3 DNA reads TGTGCCAGTATTCGTAACTCTGGGGCCAACGTCCTGACTTTC. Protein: CASIRNSGANVLTF.

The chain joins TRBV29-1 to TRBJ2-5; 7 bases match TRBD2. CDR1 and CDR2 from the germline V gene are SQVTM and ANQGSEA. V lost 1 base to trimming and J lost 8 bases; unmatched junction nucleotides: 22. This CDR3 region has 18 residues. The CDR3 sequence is CSVEVHRLLTSPPRTQYF. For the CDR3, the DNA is TGCAGCGTTGAAGTTCATAGACTTTTGACTAGCCCTCCGAGAACCCAGTACTTC.

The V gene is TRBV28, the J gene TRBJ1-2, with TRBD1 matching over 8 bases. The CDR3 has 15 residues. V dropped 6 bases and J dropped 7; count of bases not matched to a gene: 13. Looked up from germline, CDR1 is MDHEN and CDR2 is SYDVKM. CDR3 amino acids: CASSPEARGRRGYTF. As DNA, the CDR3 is TGTGCCAGCAGCCCTGAGGCCAGGGGGCGCCGTGGCTACACCTTC.